This TCR beta chain was observed in a study of human T cells and chemical hapten exposure. Overall study results and limits: Expanded TCRs clustered into significantly more large CDR3 similarity groups than controls, the analysis revealed.

Time point defined: pre-sensitization, week 0. Treatment noted: therapeutic diphenylcyclopropenone sensitization with weekly scalp DPC. The donor pool consisted of alopecia patients aged 18 to 70 years, considered suitable for DPC. The trim removed 2 bases at V and 3 bases at J, leaving 3 bases unmatched. The CDR3 is 14 residues long. Germline CDR1 is LGHDT and CDR2 is YNNKEL (reference sequence). About this clonotype: What it binds is not known.

TCRdb used MiXCR to reprocess the RACE reads, holding one entry per CDR3 protein. There are a few hundred thousand distinct CDR3 sequences in the sample; about 5% occur only once, and around 8% lies in the top ten. The starting material was whole blood, obtained in connection with sensitization to the hapten diphenylcyclopropenone (DPC). The receptor comes from a young woman with alopecia areata. Some clones in this sample may be carry-over from other donors' samples. J is TRBJ1-1 and V is TRBV3-1; 7 bases map to TRBD1. CDR3 protein: CASSQRGRHTEAFF. The CDR3 coding sequence is TGTGCCAGCAGCCAAAGGGGGCGGCACACTGAAGCTTTCTTT.